The 19 T cell receptor beta chains reported below all come from one sample, sequenced in a study of Tregs in tolerant kidney transplant recipients. Repertoires were generated with immunoSEQ multiplex PCR, while TCRdb's copy carries only in-frame clones and drops some. Of about 18,000 clones detected, less than 80% appear once; the ten largest clones hold under 4%. These receptors have no identified antigens. The sequenced material came from Tregs from blood cultured with allogeneic cells. The source of these receptors is a human donor in good health.

The chain joins TRBV6-5 to TRBJ1-2; D not resolved. The CDR3 extends over 14 amino acids. Germline lookup yields CDR1 MNHEY and CDR2 SVGAGI. Trimming shortened V by 8 bases and J by 3 bases, and 16 bases separated the two germline ends. The CDR3 region has the DNA TGTGCCAGCGCCTCAGAGGCAAGGGACTATGGCTACACCTTC. As protein: CASASEARDYGYTF.

This clone was found a few times. The chain carries TRBV4-1 and TRBJ2-7, with 11 bases fitting TRBD1. This CDR3 has 16 amino acids. Germline loops: CDR1 MGHRA, CDR2 YSYEKL. V gave up 2 bases and J gave up 4 bases; unmatched junction bases: 7. Here the CDR3 reads CASSQLRTGGGYEQYF. In nucleotides, the CDR3 is TGCGCCAGCAGCCAACTCCGGACAGGGGGCGGATACGAGCAGTACTTC.

V and J are TRBV5-1 and TRBJ2-7; tentatively, D is TRBD1 or TRBD2 (5 bases each). V was clipped by 8 bases and J by 3 bases, with 12 bases between them. CDR3 length equals 12 residues. Germline-derived CDR1 and CDR2 are SGHRS and YFSETQ. The CDR3 DNA reads as TGCGCCAGTCGGGACCTAAACTACGAGCAGTACTTC. It is translated as CASRDLNYEQYF. The full variable domain, with the rest looked up from reference TRBV5-1 and TRBJ2-7, is KAGVTQTPRYLIKTRGQQVTLSCSPISGHRSVSWYQQTPGQGLQFLFEYFSETQRNKGNFPGRFSGRQFSNSRSEMNVSTLELGDSALYLCASRDLNYEQYFGPGTRLTVT.

For this clone: It is unclear where the CDR3 begins or ends on the DNA, so no DNA is shown, and the CDR3 is as TCRdb lists it. The chain carries TRBV6-6 and TRBJ2-7; the D call TRBD1 from the table was never checked on the DNA. Germline CDR1 reads MNHNY; CDR2 reads SVGAGI (reference sequence). Termini included, the CDR3 measures 14 amino acids. CDR3 sequence: CASSTSDRGAEQYF.

This clone was observed at least ten times. The chain combines TRBV21-1 with TRBJ2-1; TRBD1, the table's D call, was not compared with the DNA. TRBV21-1 is tagged as a pseudogene. This CDR3 comprises 15 residues. The CDR3 loop is CASSTPGQGPNEQFF. CDR3 DNA sequence: TGTGCCAGCAGCACCCCGGGACAGGGACCCAATGAGCAGTTCTTC.

This clone was seen only once. The chain recombines TRBV19 with TRBJ2-3, with TRBD2 matching over 9 bases. CDR1 and CDR2 (germline): LNHDA, SQIVND (reference sequence). Germline trimming cut 2 bases from V and 11 bases from J; bases unmatched to any gene: 20. The length of the CDR3 is 18 residues. CDR3 in DNA: TGTGCCAGTAGTATACTGCGCTCGGCGGGAGGGCTAAAGGCTAGGCAGTATTTT. Its translation: CASSILRSAGGLKARQYF.

This rearrangement joins TRBV7-9 to TRBJ2-5; D is ambiguous. Per the germline V gene, CDR1 is SEHNR and CDR2 is FQNEAQ (reference sequence). The CDR3 totals 11 residues. V shed 5 bases and J shed 7 bases, with 8 bases lying between them. CDR3 sequence (DNA): TGTGCCAGCAGCCCCCAATGGACCCAGTACTTC. Translating gives CASSPQWTQYF.

This clone was counted many times. The rearrangement links TRBV19 to TRBJ1-1, with TRBD1 matching over 9 bases. V trimming: 5 bases; J trimming: 3 bases; junction bases outside the gene matches: 4. Germline V gene lookup returns CDR1 LNHDA and CDR2 SQIVND (reference sequence). This CDR3 contains 14 residues. CDR3 DNA sequence: TGTGCCAGTAGTGGTGGACAGGGGTACACTGAAGCTTTCTTT. As protein: CASSGGQGYTEAFF.

V usage is TRBV19 and J usage is TRBJ2-2, with D perhaps matching TRBD1 or TRBD2 (7 bases each). Trimming took off 11 bases at V and 4 bases at J, with 20 bases between the two ends. CDR3 length: 15 residues. Looked up from germline, CDR1 is LNHDA and CDR2 is SQIVND (reference sequence). CDR3 nucleotide sequence: TGTGCCTCCAGTAAGCGGGGACAGACCACCGGGGAGCTGTTTTTT. Its translation is CASSKRGQTTGELFF.

The table lists this clone with a count of one. As DNA, the CDR3 is TGCGCCAGCAGCTTATACTCCCTGGGAAAAGAGACCCAGTACTTC. Translated, it gives CASSLYSLGKETQYF. The V gene is TRBV5-1, the J gene TRBJ2-5; D remains unclear. The CDR3 is 15 residues long. Between the trimmed V and J ends, which lost 2 bases and 3 bases, there was a span of 14 bases. Germline loops: CDR1 SGHRS, CDR2 YFSETQ.

This chain joins TRBV27 and TRBJ2-5, with D perhaps being TRBD1 or TRBD2 (5 bases each). This CDR3 is 15 amino acids long. CDR1 is MNHEY and CDR2 is SMNVEV in the germline V gene (reference sequence). The V and J ends lost 1 base and 1 base respectively, with 10 bases between them. The CDR3 loop reads CASSLWAGTQETQYF. In nucleotides, the CDR3 is TGTGCCAGCAGTTTATGGGCAGGGACCCAAGAGACCCAGTACTTC.

This chain links TRBV7-9 with TRBJ2-3; D remains unclear. V lost 3 bases and J 2 bases, leaving 6 bases between the germline ends. Looked up from germline, CDR1 is SEHNR and CDR2 is FQNEAQ (reference sequence). The CDR3 is 13 amino acids. CDR3 nucleotide sequence: TGTGCCAGCAGCTTCTACGCCACAGATACGCAGTATTTT. Protein product: CASSFYATDTQYF.

This clone was detected only a few times. The gene calls are TRBV10-1 and TRBJ2-1; TRBD1 agrees at 11 bases. The CDR3 covers 16 residues. With 2 bases clipped from V and 7 bases from J, the junction kept 7 bases outside the gene matches. The germline V gene encodes CDR1 WNHNN and CDR2 SYGVQD (reference sequence). Here the CDR3 reads CASSEGRTGGGNEQFF. CDR3 coding DNA: TGCGCCAGCAGTGAGGGACGGACAGGGGGCGGAAATGAGCAGTTCTTC.

The sample holds a few counts of this clone. The rearrangement uses TRBV5-4 and TRBJ2-5; D is undetermined. V lost 4 bases to trimming and J lost 1 base, with 8 bases between them. This CDR3 is built from 13 residues. Looked up from germline, CDR1 is SGHNT and CDR2 is YYREEE (reference sequence). CDR3 DNA sequence: TGTGCCAGCAGCCAGGACCTCCAAGAGACCCAGTACTTC. It codes for CASSQDLQETQYF.

This chain links TRBV19 with TRBJ1-1; tentatively, D is TRBD1 (5 bases). Germline loops: CDR1 LNHDA, CDR2 SQIVND (reference sequence). The V end lost 11 bases, the J end lost 1 base, and 8 bases lay between the germline ends. There are 11 residues in the CDR3. CDR3 bases: TGTGCCTCAAGGGGGAACACTGAAGCTTTCTTT. This gives the protein CASRGNTEAFF.

This chain joins TRBV7-2 and TRBJ2-7; possibly TRBD1 or TRBD2 for D (5 bases each). Germline V gene lookup returns CDR1 SGHTA and CDR2 FQGNSA. The V gene lost 3 bases and the J gene lost 9 bases, with 21 bases spanning the gap. CDR3 size: 15 residues. The CDR3 here is CASSFSGTAHRRQYF. The CDR3 region has the DNA TGTGCCAGCAGCTTCTCCGGGACCGCACACAGGAGGCAGTACTTC.

This clone counts as medium-sized. The rearrangement links TRBV7-2 to TRBJ1-3; D is possibly TRBD1 (5 bases). The CDR3 consists of 12 residues. Germline CDR1 is SGHTA and CDR2 is FQGNSA. Trimming took 5 bases from V and 4 from J, leaving 6 bases between them. As DNA, the CDR3 is TGTGCCAGCAGCAGACAGGGAAACACCATATATTTT. Translated, it gives CASSRQGNTIYF.

By proportion, this clone is medium-sized. The chain carries TRBV6-5 and TRBJ1-1; D may be TRBD1 (5 bases). CDR1 is MNHEY, CDR2 SVGAGI, per germline. The CDR3 totals 12 residues. Trimming pared 5 bases from V and 8 bases from J, leaving 12 bases between. CDR3 coding DNA: TGTGCCAGCAGTCTCCGGAGGGGAGAAGCTTTCTTT. Encoded protein: CASSLRRGEAFF.

Relative to its sample, this clone is medium-sized. The V and J genes are TRBV19 and TRBJ1-5, with D possibly being TRBD1 (5 bases). Trimming pared 6 bases from V and 2 bases from J, leaving 11 bases between. This CDR3 region has 14 residues. Per the germline V gene, CDR1 is LNHDA and CDR2 is SQIVND (reference sequence). In DNA form, the CDR3 reads TGTGCCAGTAGGGGACCTCGGGGCAATCAGCCCCAGCATTTT. Encoded protein: CASRGPRGNQPQHF.